Each of the 14 T cell receptor beta chains below was sequenced from the same sample in a study of blood T cell repertoires in COVID-19. Using immunoSEQ multiplex PCR, the repertoire was profiled, and TCRdb retains in-frame clones only, with some absent. The table has 150,000 to 180,000 clones, 70% to 85% seen once. The sequenced material came from peripheral blood. The receptors were sampled from a woman aged 60-70 years with acute or convalescent COVID-19.

The chain employs TRBV28 and TRBJ1-2; possibly TRBD1 for D (5 bases). The CDR3 extends over 14 amino acids. The ends were cut back, 8 bases at V and 6 bases at J, with 19 bases in the middle. Germline V gene sequence: CDR1 MDHEN, CDR2 SYDVKM. In nucleotides, the CDR3 is TGTGCCAGCCTAACTCAGGGTGGGCTTAATGGCTACACCTTC. Translating it yields CASLTQGGLNGYTF.

This clone showed up just once. This chain joins TRBV2 and TRBJ1-4, with 8 bases aligning to TRBD1. The CDR3 extends over 14 amino acids. CDR1 is SNHLY, CDR2 FYNNEI, per germline. V trimming: 6 bases; J trimming: 7 bases; junction bases outside the gene matches: 7. The CDR3 loop reads CASRAGQGSEKLFF. CDR3 in DNA: TGTGCCAGCAGAGCTGGACAGGGTTCTGAAAAACTGTTTTTT.

On this clone: A read error is possible here, since a much larger clone lies one base away. The J gene is TRBJ1-6, the V gene TRBV9; 9 bases align to TRBD1. V shed 4 bases, J shed 7 bases, and the junction held 3 bases outside the gene matches. The CDR3 is 14 residues long. CDR1 and CDR2 from the germline V gene are SGDLS and YYNGEE. CDR3 coding DNA: TGTGCCAGCAGCCCTGGACAGGGGAATTCACCCCTCCACTTT. Translated: CASSPGQGNSPLHF.

This clone was observed once. This chain links TRBV4-2 with TRBJ2-3; TRBD2 agrees at 8 bases. From germline, CDR1 is LGHNA and CDR2 YNFKEQ. CDR3 size: 16 residues. J was trimmed by 2 bases and V by 7 bases; bases with no gene match: 11. This chain's CDR3 is CASTKEWRGVTDTQYF. The CDR3 DNA sequence: TGTGCCAGCACAAAGGAGTGGCGGGGGGTCACAGATACGCAGTATTTT.

This CDR3 reads CASSQVAVNYNSPLHF. DNA of the CDR3: TGTGCCAGCTCCCAAGTAGCAGTAAACTATAATTCACCCCTCCACTTT. The chain employs TRBV18 and TRBJ1-6; no definite D call. Trimming cost V 6 bases and J 3 bases, with 15 bases left between them. The CDR3 extends over 16 amino acids. Germline V gene lookup returns CDR1 KGHSH and CDR2 LQKENI.

This clone has a handful of counts. V and J are TRBV15 and TRBJ2-1; unclear D gene. V was trimmed by 5 bases and J by 1 base, leaving 9 bases between them. CDR1 is LNHNV and CDR2 is YYDKDF in the germline V gene (reference sequence). CDR3 length: 14 amino acids. DNA for the CDR3: TGTGCCACCAGCTCCAGGAATTCCTACAATGAGCAGTTCTTC. Its protein product is CATSSRNSYNEQFF. Together with reference TRBV15 and TRBJ2-1, the CDR3 gives the full variable domain: DAMVIQNPRYQVTQFGKPVTLSCSQTLNHNVMYWYQQKSSQAPKLLFHYYDKDFNNEADTPDNFQSRRPNTSFCFLDIRSPGLGDTAMYLCATSSRNSYNEQFFGPGTRLTVL.

The chain couples TRBV6-1 to TRBJ2-3, with D tentatively TRBD2 (5 bases). In germline, CDR1 is MNHNS, CDR2 SASEGT. Trimming removed 3 bases at V and 4 bases at J, with 20 bases between. This CDR3 comprises 17 residues. The CDR3 is CASSDLAVVKHSDTQYF. CDR3 DNA: TGTGCCAGCAGTGATCTAGCAGTGGTAAAACACTCAGATACGCAGTATTTT.

The CDR3 protein is CASSGRTGGPTEAFF. The CDR3 coding sequence is TGTGCCAGCAGCGGACGGACAGGCGGTCCAACTGAAGCTTTCTTT. The chain combines TRBV7-6 with TRBJ1-1; TRBD1 matches 7 bases. The CDR3 is 15 residues long. Germline V gives CDR1 SGHVS, CDR2 FNYEAQ. J was trimmed by 5 bases and V by 5 bases; bases with no gene match: 11.

A word on this clone: Other DNA sequences in this sample translate to the same CDR3. The chain carries TRBV6-5 and TRBJ2-6; D call uncertain. The CDR3 totals 13 residues. Germline V CDR1 and CDR2: MNHEY, SVGAGI. Trimming pared 7 bases from V and 0 bases from J, leaving 4 bases between. CDR3 sequence: CASINSGANVLTF. CDR3 nucleotides: TGTGCCAGCATTAACTCTGGGGCCAACGTCCTGACTTTC.

The rearrangement uses TRBV4-2 and TRBJ2-5; 7 positions match TRBD1. This CDR3 has 15 amino acids. The germline V gene has CDR1 LGHNA and CDR2 YNFKEQ. The V and J ends lost 4 bases and 3 bases, in that order; junction bases with no gene match: 8. CDR3 residues: CASSPLGQEKETQYF. The CDR3 nucleotides are TGTGCCAGCAGCCCACTCGGACAGGAAAAAGAGACCCAGTACTTC.

The genes are TRBV3-1 (or the pseudogene TRBV3-2) and TRBJ2-1; weak D call: TRBD2 (5 bases). The CDR3 covers 16 residues. Trimming pared 1 base from V and 9 bases from J, leaving 19 bases between. Germline V lookup: CDR1 LGHDT, CDR2 YNNKEL (reference sequence). CDR3 amino acids: CASSQGTPDGVGEQFF. CDR3 sequence (DNA): TGTGCCAGCAGCCAAGGGACTCCTGATGGGGTGGGTGAGCAGTTCTTC.

V is TRBV6-5 and J is TRBJ1-1, with 9 bases that match TRBD1. From germline, CDR1 is MNHEY and CDR2 SVGAGI. Trimming removed 5 bases from V and 7 bases from J; junction bases left unmatched: 11. The CDR3 extends over 15 amino acids. CDR3 residues: CASSTGTGWRGEAFF. As DNA, the CDR3 is TGTGCCAGCAGTACCGGGACAGGGTGGCGTGGTGAAGCTTTCTTT.

The chain links TRBV7-9 to TRBJ2-7; D is undetermined. Per germline, CDR1 SEHNR and CDR2 FQNEAQ (reference sequence). V dropped 5 bases and J dropped 2 bases, with 7 bases sitting between them. The CDR3 contains 12 residues. The CDR3 region is CASSKHPYEQYF. In DNA form, the CDR3 reads TGTGCCAGCAGCAAACACCCCTACGAGCAGTACTTC.

The V and J genes are TRBV19 and TRBJ2-3; TRBD1 agrees at 9 bases. The CDR3 runs to 16 residues. J was trimmed by 3 bases and V by 5 bases; bases with no gene match: 9. Germline values: CDR1 LNHDA, CDR2 SQIVND (reference sequence). The CDR3 spells CASSVRTGAKTDTQYF. In DNA, the CDR3 is TGTGCCAGTAGTGTCAGGACAGGGGCGAAAACAGATACGCAGTATTTT.